The 19 T cell receptor beta chains listed next were all sequenced from one sample in a study of CD8+ T cells in alopecia areata. Extracted from the samples, RNA was reverse transcribed into cDNA to serve as the sequencing template. Method: immunoSEQ multiplex PCR; TCRdb's copy keeps in-frame clones and lacks some. The sample shows fewer than 200,000 clones, approximately 65% of them seen only once. The specimen was CD8+ T cells sorted from blood, collected at week 0. Receptor source: a human donor with alopecia areata.

This chain joins TRBV5-1 and TRBJ2-1; 10 bases match TRBD2. This CDR3 is 15 amino acids long. Trimming took 4 bases from V and 4 from J; bases not matched to a gene: 5. Germline CDR1 reads SGHRS; CDR2 reads YFSETQ. The CDR3 DNA sequence: TGCGCCAGCAGCAATAGCGGGGGGTTATACAATGAGCAGTTCTTC. It specifies CASSNSGGLYNEQFF.

The chain is built from TRBV13 and TRBJ2-2; TRBD2 agrees at 7 bases. The germline V gene has CDR1 PRHDT and CDR2 FYEKMQ (reference sequence). V trimming: 4 bases; J trimming: 4 bases; junction bases outside the gene matches: 3. The CDR3 extends over 14 amino acids. CDR3 residues: CASSSWGGTGELFF. CDR3 DNA sequence: TGTGCCAGCAGCTCCTGGGGGGGCACCGGGGAGCTGTTTTTT. Full variable domain (remainder filled in from reference TRBV13 and TRBJ2-2): AAGVIQSPRHLIKEKRETATLKCYPIPRHDTVYWYQQGPGQDPQFLISFYEKMQSDKGSIPDRFSAQQFSDYHSELNMSSLELGDSALYFCASSSWGGTGELFFGEGSRLTVL.

The genes are TRBV29-1 and TRBJ2-7; D may match TRBD1 or TRBD2 (5 bases each). CDR3 length: 16 residues. Trimming removed 6 bases from V and 2 bases from J, with 23 bases in between. The germline V gene encodes CDR1 SQVTM and CDR2 ANQGSEA. This chain's CDR3 is CSVGTPGPQGPYEQYF. DNA of the CDR3: TGCAGCGTAGGCACCCCGGGACCCCAAGGCCCCTACGAGCAGTACTTC.

This clone came up a few times. This chain uses TRBV29-1 with TRBJ2-1; tentative D call: TRBD2 (6 bases). CDR1 is SQVTM, CDR2 ANQGSEA, per germline. The CDR3 is made up of 13 amino acids. V was pared by 3 bases and J by 3 bases, with 9 bases between. DNA for the CDR3: TGCAGCGTTGAGTGGGGGGTCTACAATGAGCAGTTCTTC. Protein product: CSVEWGVYNEQFF.

This clone was picked up a small number of times. This CDR3 reads CASSLVFSPGPDEQFF. DNA for the CDR3: TGTGCCAGCAGCTTAGTTTTTAGCCCCGGGCCGGATGAGCAGTTCTTC. The rearrangement uses TRBV13 and TRBJ2-1; D gene uncertain. Between the trimmed V and J ends, which lost 1 base and 8 bases, there was a span of 18 bases. This CDR3 comprises 16 residues. Germline V gives CDR1 PRHDT, CDR2 FYEKMQ (reference sequence).

The V gene is TRBV7-6, the J gene TRBJ2-3, with TRBD2 identical over 10 bases. Per germline, CDR1 SGHVS and CDR2 FNYEAQ. After removal of 4 bases from V and 6 bases from J, the junction contained 7 bases not matched to a gene. The CDR3 loop spans 15 amino acids. The CDR3 nucleotides are TGTGCCAGCAGCTCGCAGCGGGGGGGCCCGGATACGCAGTATTTT. It encodes CASSSQRGGPDTQYF. Complete variable domain (other parts from reference TRBV7-6 and TRBJ2-3): GAGVSQSPRYKVTKRGQDVALRCDPISGHVSLYWYRQALGQGPEFLTYFNYEAQQDKSGLPNDRFSAERPEGSISTLTIQRTEQRDSAMYRCASSSQRGGPDTQYFGPGTRLTVL.

J is TRBJ1-2 and V is TRBV30; 7 bases align to TRBD1. Germline V gives CDR1 GTSNPN, CDR2 SVGIG (reference sequence). The CDR3 spans 18 residues. Trimming took 3 bases from V and 2 from J; bases not matched to a gene: 18. The CDR3 here is CAWRGYRNTGQTNYGYTF. DNA of the CDR3: TGTGCCTGGAGGGGCTACAGGAATACGGGACAGACAAACTATGGCTACACCTTC.

The sample holds a few counts of this clone. The gene calls are TRBV30 and TRBJ2-7, with D possibly being TRBD1 or TRBD2 (5 bases each). Trimming left V 8 bases short and J 3 bases short, with 17 bases between. CDR3 length: 13 amino acids. Germline V gives CDR1 GTSNPN, CDR2 SVGIG (reference sequence). The CDR3 spells CAGGSGRVYEQYF. The CDR3 bases are TGTGCCGGGGGATCAGGGCGCGTCTACGAGCAGTACTTC.

V gene TRBV30 combines with J gene TRBJ2-3, with D perhaps matching TRBD2 (6 bases). CDR3 length equals 13 residues. Germline values: CDR1 GTSNPN, CDR2 SVGIG (reference sequence). Between the trimmed V and J ends, which lost 2 bases and 2 bases, there was a span of 8 bases. The DNA for the CDR3 is TGTGCCTGGAGTCGGGGGACCACAGATACGCAGTATTTT. Its protein product is CAWSRGTTDTQYF. Looking up the rest from reference TRBV30 and TRBJ2-3 gives the full variable domain: SQTIHQWPATLVQPVGSPLSLECTVEGTSNPNLYWYRQAAGRGLQLLFYSVGIGQISSEVPQNLSASRPQDRQFILSSKKLLLSDSGFYLCAWSRGTTDTQYFGPGTRLTVL.

This rearrangement joins TRBV19 to TRBJ1-5; 10 bases are a match to TRBD1. CDR1 is LNHDA and CDR2 is SQIVND in the germline V gene (reference sequence). The CDR3 totals 15 residues. V gave up 5 bases and J gave up 5 bases; unmatched junction bases: 6. CDR3 amino acids: CASSVDRGPYQPQHF. The CDR3 nucleotides are TGTGCCAGTAGTGTCGACAGGGGGCCTTATCAGCCCCAGCATTTT.

This chain links TRBV11-3 with TRBJ2-5; D is uncertain. CDR3 size: 13 residues. Germline V gene lookup returns CDR1 SGHNT and CDR2 YENEEA. The V gene lost 5 bases and the J gene lost 2 bases, with 9 bases spanning the gap. This CDR3 reads CASSPWSQETQYF. CDR3 coding DNA: TGTGCCAGCAGCCCTTGGTCGCAAGAGACCCAGTACTTC.

V gene TRBV2 combines with J gene TRBJ1-2, with a possible D match to TRBD1 (5 bases). Germline V CDR1 and CDR2: SNHLY, FYNNEI. Trimming removed 7 bases from V and 4 bases from J, with 16 bases in between. The CDR3 runs to 14 residues. CDR3 nucleotide sequence: TGTGCCAGCAAAGGTGGCAGGGCCGGCTATGGCTACACCTTC. As protein: CASKGGRAGYGYTF.

The chain is built from TRBV7-9 and TRBJ2-5; no reliable D call. The CDR3 has 12 residues. V lost 2 bases to trimming and J lost 11 bases, with 12 bases between them. Germline assignment: CDR1 SEHNR and CDR2 FQNEAQ (reference sequence). CDR3 nucleotides: TGTGCCAGCAGCTTAAGACCTGGAGAGCAGTACTTC. Amino acid sequence: CASSLRPGEQYF.

This clone turned up a few times. The J gene is TRBJ1-1, the V gene TRBV19; D call uncertain. The V end lost 3 bases, the J end lost 1 base, and 12 bases lay between the germline ends. CDR1 LNHDA and CDR2 SQIVND come from the germline V gene (reference sequence). The CDR3 contains 15 residues. CDR3 DNA sequence: TGTGCCAGTAGTATGTTCGGGCGAGGGAACACTGAAGCTTTCTTT. Its translation is CASSMFGRGNTEAFF.

In its sample, this clone was seen once. The chain combines TRBV18 with TRBJ1-1; 9 nucleotides line up with TRBD1. Germline assignment: CDR1 KGHSH and CDR2 LQKENI. The V segment lost 6 bases and the J segment 7 bases; nucleotides outside the gene matches: 6. CDR3 length: 13 residues. CDR3 protein: CASSRTGGVEAFF. CDR3 nucleotide sequence: TGTGCCAGCTCGCGCACAGGGGGCGTTGAAGCTTTCTTT.

V is TRBV29-1 and J is TRBJ2-3; D perhaps matches TRBD2 (6 bases). Germline CDR1 and CDR2: SQVTM and ANQGSEA. This CDR3 comprises 14 residues. V lost 3 bases, J lost 4 bases, and 14 bases lay in between. The CDR3 loop reads CSVERGGGADTQYF. For the CDR3, the DNA is TGCAGCGTTGAGAGGGGCGGAGGGGCAGATACGCAGTATTTT.

J is TRBJ1-2 and V is TRBV30, with unresolved D. CDR3 length: 12 amino acids. Germline assignment: CDR1 GTSNPN and CDR2 SVGIG (reference sequence). Deletions cut 3 bases from V and 6 bases from J, with 11 bases between. CDR3 DNA: TGTGCCTGGAGACTAGGTTTGAATGGCTACACCTTC. Encoded protein: CAWRLGLNGYTF.

The chain combines TRBV11-2 with TRBJ1-1; D is undetermined. Germline loops: CDR1 SGHAT, CDR2 FQNNGV. This CDR3 contains 14 residues. The V end was cut by 0 bases, the J end by 5 bases, with 10 bases between. This CDR3 reads CASSLELAATEAFF. The DNA of the CDR3 is TGTGCCAGCAGCTTAGAGTTGGCCGCGACTGAAGCTTTCTTT.

The chain recombines TRBV7-9 with TRBJ2-3; tentatively, D is TRBD1 (6 bases). The CDR3 covers 18 residues. The germline V and J ends were trimmed by 6 bases and 5 bases, with 27 bases remaining between them. Germline loops: CDR1 SEHNR, CDR2 FQNEAQ (reference sequence). CDR3 loop: CASSPPVGSGDVGDTQYF. In nucleotides, the CDR3 is TGTGCCAGCAGTCCCCCGGTTGGATCAGGGGACGTAGGAGATACGCAGTATTTT. Looking up the rest from reference TRBV7-9 and TRBJ2-3 gives the full variable domain: DTGVSQNPRHKITKRGQNVTFRCDPISEHNRLYWYRQTLGQGPEFLTYFQNEAQLEKSRLLSDRFSAERPKGSFSTLEIQRTEQGDSAMYLCASSPPVGSGDVGDTQYFGPGTRLTVL.